The clone carrying this T cell receptor beta chain was recorded a few times. Its cognate antigen is unknown. The data were taken from a study of response to subunit inactivated influenza vaccine. CDR1 and CDR2 from the germline V gene are LNHDA and SQIVND (reference sequence). CDR3 size: 17 residues. The V and J ends lost 6 bases and 7 bases, in that order; junction bases with no gene match: 14. TCRdb re-derived calls from the RT-PCR reads in MiXCR, one entry per CDR3 protein. The sample includes 490,000 or so distinct CDR3 sequences, 7.6% of them seen just once. Study observations and caveats: After each seasonal influenza vaccination, few new T cells are recruited, the authors suggested.

V gene TRBV19 combines with J gene TRBJ1-4; 10 positions agree with TRBD1. This TCR was sampled from a man in his fifties or sixties who received an inactivated influenza vaccine. Sample: PBMCs from blood, taken 23 months after vaccination. The CDR3 DNA reads as TGTGCCAGTAGCCCAACCCCCAGACAGGGGGCCTTTGAAAAACTGTTTTTT. Translated, it gives CASSPTPRQGAFEKLFF.